This TCR beta chain was observed in a study of blood T cells in healthy people across ages (dated by TCRdb to between 2015 and 2017). About the full investigation: In model experiments, roughly one uniquely barcoded TCR beta cDNA molecule per two T cells was captured by template switching. Using deep sequencing normalized with unique cDNA molecular identifiers, the study measured how TCR beta repertoire diversity changes with age. Four age groups were formed from the donors: young (average about 15 years), middle-aged (more than 35), aged (62) and long-lived (roughly 81). To avoid experimental bias, donors of different ages were randomly spread across the sequencing lanes. For two donors (one aged 18 to 30 and one aged 80 or older), the study analyzed two additional independent replicas of 1 million unique cDNA reads from the same blood draw. General study outcomes and caveats: Observed TCR beta diversity per million T cells fell roughly linearly with age, and a significant reduction was already apparent by age about 36. Estimates of total diversity based on one million sequenced T cells were regarded as lower bounds and as underestimates. Compared with the aged group, the long-lived group had more naive CD4+ T cells, fewer expanded clones and increased TCR diversity, suggesting age selection. Observed TCR beta diversity correlated strongly with the percentage of naive T cells measured by flow cytometry. Because donor CMV infection status was unknown, age-related changes in expanded clonotypes were potentially confounded. Conclusive comparison of naive and antigen-experienced compartments was prevented by the profiling of bulk unsorted PBMCs.

Library creation used 5' RACE. TCRdb records Illumina HiSeq 2500 as the sequencer. The second PCR ran for about 7 to 11 cycles and used a J-beta primer mix along with a sample-barcoded 5' primer. Each TCR beta cDNA molecule received a unique molecular identifier from a template-switch 5' adaptor carrying 12 random nucleotides. Each sample yielded at least 3 million CDR3-containing paired-end reads. The Mint cDNA synthesis kit, primed by a TRBC-specific oligonucleotide, was used to synthesize first-strand cDNA from all RNA. After uracil-DNA glycosylase treatment, a first 18-cycle PCR used universal primers M1SS and BC2_uni_R on all cDNA. For the original study's pipeline: For normalization, 1 million high-quality reads were randomly selected from each sample, with every read carrying a distinct molecular identifier. Reads with shared molecular identifiers were discarded instead of being binned into consensus sequences. CDR3 identification, clonotype clustering and error correction used MiTCR with a Q25 quality threshold and the strictest error-elimination algorithm. A nonparametric unseen species model with Euler transformation was used to estimate a lower bound on total TCR beta diversity. The public reads were reanalyzed by TCRdb: fastp trimming at Q25, MiXCR alignment, in-frame beta chains only. All rows with the same CDR3 protein become a single entry with the most common DNA and genes. These V and J calls rely on TCRdb rather than the paper's analysis. Recorded for this sample are 710,000 or so distinct CDR3 sequences; approximately 30% of them occurred a single time. The top ten hold 15% of the sample.

The donors were roughly 40 Caucasian individuals from Russia, aged roughly 6 to 100 years, who were systemically healthy. Each donor gave roughly 11 milliliters of peripheral blood, drawn into EDTA-treated Vacutainer tubes. Ficoll-Paque density-gradient centrifugation was used to isolate PBMCs, with at least 6.5 million per sample. Total RNA was extracted from PBMCs with Trizol reagent, with at least 5 micrograms obtained per sample. For every donor, an aliquot of PBMCs went through flow cytometry to measure the percentages of naive CD45RAhigh/CD27high T cells. About this clonotype: Its antigen is unknown. Its ends do not fully match the called genes, so a read error is possible.

The CDR3 measures 12 amino acids from cysteine to phenylalanine. Only the CDR3 region is kept as DNA, spanning 36 bases read in frame from base 1. The germline V gene provides CDR1 MNHEY and CDR2 SVGEGT. The TCR comes from a woman older than 75 in good health. Donor details come from another sample of the same person, matched by shared clones. The rearrangement joined TRBV6-2 or TRBV6-3 to TRBJ1-4; confidence is insufficient to name the D gene. Material for sequencing was blood. For the CDR3, the sequence is CASSYEGEKRFF. The sequence in DNA is TGTGCCAGCAGTTACGAGGGCGAAAAACGGTTTTTT.